The rows below give T cell receptor beta chains drawn from one sample of a study of cytomegalovirus exposure and HLA in healthy donors. Clones were read by immunoSEQ multiplex PCR, and TCRdb kept only the in-frame ones, dropping some. The sample lists around 200,000 clones; around three quarters were seen once. Input material: PBMCs. The receptors derive from a woman younger than 30 in good health and CMV-seronegative. CDR3s include the opening cysteine and the closing phenylalanine or tryptophan. The order of the fields is CDR3 protein, J gene, V gene.

CATSKDRVMEQYF TRBJ2-7 TRBV15
CASSGSGAREQYF TRBJ2-7 TRBV19
CASSLRQVALTDTQYF TRBJ2-3 TRBV7-9
CASSQLQTSGFYNEQFF TRBJ2-1 TRBV4-2
CASSDRQGIENTIYF TRBJ1-3 TRBV9
CASSATGMNTEAFF TRBJ1-1 TRBV9
CASSQYTGTGGENSPLHF TRBJ1-6 TRBV14
CASSLTSGKLGWRIEQFF TRBJ2-1 TRBV7-3
CAVPAGLDYNEQFF TRBJ2-1 TRBV2
CASSIGGQRNTEAFF TRBJ1-1 TRBV19
CASSVYDNEQFF TRBJ2-1 TRBV9
CASTLAGINEQFF TRBJ2-1 TRBV6-5
CASSVQRAYNEQFF TRBJ2-1 TRBV14
CAWSVLRVPDTEAFF TRBJ1-1 TRBV30
CASSRDRANSGNTIYF TRBJ1-3 TRBV5-4
CASSQDLLGLGDTQYF TRBJ2-3 TRBV4-1
CSSSLLTLSGYTF TRBJ1-2 TRBV7-9
CASSPPPGQGVREQYF TRBJ2-7 TRBV18
CASSGHRDRPYEQYF TRBJ2-7 TRBV9
CASSSSGNSYNEQFF TRBJ2-1 TRBV7-3
CASSRLGTGSYGYTF TRBJ1-2 TRBV5-1
CASSRQGLESPLHF TRBJ1-6 TRBV6-6
CASSLRTSVNEQFF TRBJ2-1 TRBV7-2
CASSLGTSGKETQYF TRBJ2-5 TRBV4-3
CASSLSSGSVNEQFF TRBJ2-1 TRBV7-3
CSVEEPPSSYNEQFF TRBJ2-1 TRBV29-1
CASSKRLAGDYEQYF TRBJ2-7 TRBV9
CASSQEIHGLAGSDTQYF TRBJ2-3 TRBV4-2
CASSQDPTGAALATEAFF TRBJ1-1 TRBV4-1
CAWSIASGTNEQFF TRBJ2-1 TRBV30
CASSLDGTQGGYTF TRBJ1-2 TRBV11-2
CSVTGGRNTEAFF TRBJ1-1 TRBV29-1
CASTLARLAGTYEQYF TRBJ2-7 TRBV5-6
CASSSLGGGVLLRPYEQYF TRBJ2-7 TRBV27
CASSLTQGSTGELFF TRBJ2-2 TRBV6-5
CASSRDSGEQYF TRBJ2-7 TRBV10-1
CASSYSGDYGYTF TRBJ1-2 TRBV6-6
CAISVTSGESSYNEQFF TRBJ2-1 TRBV10-3
CASSARGGSTDTQYF TRBJ2-3 TRBV6-4
CASSFSPGLAGDYLNEQFF TRBJ2-1 TRBV5-6
CASSPGQIYEQYF TRBJ2-7 TRBV6-6
CASSPSANYGYTF TRBJ1-2 TRBV19
CASSLDEGFLETQYF TRBJ2-5 TRBV11-2
CASNRKDQAYGYTF TRBJ1-2 TRBV9
CASSLGLRGFATGELFF TRBJ2-2 TRBV27
CASSVGTGLSYEQYF TRBJ2-7 TRBV9
CASSLAYRQGGYGYTF TRBJ1-2 TRBV5-6